The 27 T cell receptor beta chains listed next were all sequenced from one sample in a study of glioma-infiltrating T cells. Amplification of TCR alpha and beta CDR3 regions from RNA used iRepertoire nested multiplex PCR. TCRdb independently ran MiXCR on the multiplex PCR reads; one entry per CDR3 protein. The table shows about 110,000 distinct CDR3 sequences, with less than 30% occurring only once. Sequencing was performed on glioma tissue, nonneoplastic brain tissue, or PBMCs (not recorded which). The source of these receptors is a human donor with low-grade glioma or glioblastoma, undergoing nonglioma brain surgery, or in good health (not recorded which).

Comment on this clonotype: A clone one base away is much larger, so this may be a read error. V is TRBV6-1 and J is TRBJ2-7; 9 bases line up with TRBD1. This CDR3 is built from 15 residues. Trimming removed 6 bases from V and 1 base from J; junction bases left unmatched: 7. Germline V gene lookup returns CDR1 MNHNS and CDR2 SASEGT. The CDR3, as DNA: TGTGCCAGCAGCCTGGACAGGGGCGAGTCCTACGAGCAGTACTTC. This encodes CASSLDRGESYEQYF.

Notes on this clonotype: A much larger clone is a single base away; this may be a read error. Here the CDR3 reads CASSQSITTGGNGYERYF. The CDR3 DNA sequence: TGCGCCAGCAGCCAATCCATCACTACAGGGGGCAATGGGTACGAGCGGTACTTC. The chain is built from TRBV4-3 and TRBJ2-7, with TRBD1 matching over 9 bases. The CDR3 sequence is 18 residues long. Germline CDR1 and CDR2: LGHNA and YSLEER.

The chain combines TRBV5-4 with TRBJ1-5; D possibly corresponds to TRBD1 (6 bases). V lost 3 bases to trimming and J lost 4 bases, with 20 bases between them. CDR1 SGHNT and CDR2 YYREEE come from the germline V gene (reference sequence). This CDR3 contains 17 residues. CDR3 protein: CASSSDTLDSVNQPQHF. CDR3 nucleotides: TGTGCCAGCAGCTCGGACACACTGGACAGTGTGAATCAGCCCCAGCATTTT.

This clonotype was observed a few times. V is TRBV3-1 and J is TRBJ2-3, with 13 positions matching TRBD2. CDR3 length: 19 amino acids. Germline values: CDR1 LGHDT, CDR2 YNNKEL (reference sequence). Germline trimming cut 0 bases from V and 3 bases from J; bases unmatched to any gene: 9. In DNA, the CDR3 is TGTGCCAGCAGCCAAGATCCAACTAGCGGGGGGGCCCGGACAGATACGCAGTATTTT. Protein: CASSQDPTSGGARTDTQYF.

This clonotype turned up a few times. The V call is TRBV3-1, the J call TRBJ2-2; D ambiguous. Trimming left V 4 bases short and J 3 bases short, with 9 bases between. The CDR3 is 14 amino acids. Germline V gene data show CDR1 as LGHDT and CDR2 as YNNKEL (reference sequence). The CDR3 spells CASSLGKYTGELFF. The CDR3 nucleotides read TGTGCCAGCAGCCTGGGTAAATACACCGGGGAGCTGTTTTTT.

The rearrangement links TRBV27 to TRBJ2-1; no firm D call. CDR3 length: 16 residues. CDR1 is MNHEY and CDR2 is SMNVEV in the germline V gene (reference sequence). Trimming pared 0 bases from V and 10 bases from J, leaving 19 bases between. As DNA, the CDR3 is TGTGCCAGCAGTTTATCGACAAGCCCAAAACTATACGAGCAGTTCTTC. This codes for CASSLSTSPKLYEQFF.

This clonotype was seen many times. This chain uses TRBV6-2 or TRBV6-3 with TRBJ2-7; D uncertain. V shed 8 bases and J shed 7 bases, with 9 bases lying between them. CDR3 length equals 10 residues. The germline V gene encodes CDR1 MNHEY and CDR2 SVGEGT. DNA for the CDR3: TGTGCCAGCGCGAGTTGGGAGCAGTACTTC. Amino acids: CASASWEQYF.

This clonotype was found many times. V usage is TRBV7-9 and J usage is TRBJ1-5; TRBD1 matches at 7 bases. V lost 6 bases to trimming and J lost 2 bases; unmatched junction nucleotides: 13. CDR1 is SEHNR, CDR2 FQNEAQ, per germline (reference sequence). This CDR3 has 17 amino acids. This chain's CDR3 is CASSHSRQGRGNQPQHF. CDR3 sequence (DNA): TGTGCCAGCAGTCACTCCAGACAGGGTAGAGGCAATCAGCCCCAGCATTTT.

This clonotype showed up many times. The rearrangement links TRBV7-9 to TRBJ2-1; 11 bases align to TRBD2. J was trimmed by 6 bases and V by 1 base; bases with no gene match: 2. The CDR3 spans 15 residues. From germline, CDR1 is SEHNR and CDR2 FQNEAQ (reference sequence). This CDR3 is CASSLELAGVNEQFF. DNA of the CDR3: TGTGCCAGCAGCTTAGAACTAGCGGGGGTCAATGAGCAGTTCTTC.

This clonotype was seen many times. The rearrangement uses TRBV28 and TRBJ1-6; D not certain. The CDR3 has 11 residues. The V gene's germline CDR1 is MDHEN and CDR2 SYDVKM. With 3 bases removed from V and 10 bases from J, the gap between germline ends came to 4 bases. The CDR3 here is CASSFESPLHF. DNA of the CDR3: TGTGCCAGCAGTTTCGAATCACCCCTCCACTTT.

This clonotype turned up a few times. The CDR3 bases are TGTGCCAGTAGTCCAGGAGGGCTTTTCGTGGACAATGAGCAGTTCTTC. Protein: CASSPGGLFVDNEQFF. J is TRBJ2-1 and V is TRBV19; weak D call: TRBD2 (6 bases). The germline V gene has CDR1 LNHDA and CDR2 SQIVND (reference sequence). The CDR3 consists of 16 residues. Trimming shortened V by 5 bases and J by 5 bases, and 19 bases separated the two germline ends.

In this sample, this clonotype turned up a few times. A much more abundant neighbour one base away suggests this may be a read error. The rearrangement joins TRBV28 to TRBJ1-2; a possible D gene is TRBD1 (5 bases). CDR1 and CDR2 from the germline V gene are MDHEN and SYDVKM. The CDR3 covers 14 residues. The CDR3 bases are TGTGCCAGCAGGAGGGGACCCTTTAACTATGGCTACAACTTC. It yields the protein CASRRGPFNYGYNF.

This clonotype was detected ten times or more. The chain recombines TRBV11-1 with TRBJ2-3; 8 nucleotides line up with TRBD2. V was pared by 2 bases and J by 2 bases, with 3 bases of the junction left unmatched. The CDR3 has 15 residues. From germline, CDR1 is SGHAT and CDR2 FQDESV (reference sequence). CDR3 DNA: TGTGCCAGCAGCTTAAGCGGGAGCGCCACAGATACGCAGTATTTT. This encodes CASSLSGSATDTQYF. The entire variable domain, with the rest obtained from reference TRBV11-1 and TRBJ2-3, is as follows: EAEVAQSPRYKITEKSQAVAFWCDPISGHATLYWYRQILGQGPELLVQFQDESVVDDSQLPKDRFSAERLKGVDSTLKIQPAELGDSAMYLCASSLSGSATDTQYFGPGTRLTVL.

In its sample, this clonotype was seen many times. The chain recombines TRBV5-4 with TRBJ1-1, with 8 positions matching TRBD1. CDR3 length equals 14 residues. CDR1 and CDR2 (germline): SGHNT, YYREEE (reference sequence). V lost 5 bases, J lost 2 bases, and 5 bases stayed unmatched. CDR3 loop: CASRPGQENTEAFF. CDR3 DNA sequence: TGTGCCAGCAGACCGGGACAGGAAAACACTGAAGCTTTCTTT.

Turning to this clonotype: This may be a read error, as it is one base from a much larger clone. This chain uses TRBV24-1 with TRBJ1-2; 7 bases agree with TRBD1. CDR1 and CDR2 (germline): KGHDR, SFDVKD. There are 13 residues in the CDR3. The trim removed 7 bases at V and 5 bases at J, leaving 6 bases unmatched. CDR3 sequence: CATRQSGGYGYTF. CDR3 bases: TGTGCCACCAGACAGTCAGGGGGATATGGCTACACCTTC.

Ten or more counts support this clonotype. The chain employs TRBV20-1 and TRBJ1-1, with D possibly being TRBD1 (5 bases). V was cut by 0 bases and J by 2 bases, with 19 bases left in between. The CDR3 sequence is 17 residues long. Germline V gene lookup returns CDR1 DFQATT and CDR2 SNEGSKA (reference sequence). The CDR3 coding sequence is TGCAGTGCTAGAGATGAGGCAGCCTGGAGGGGCAACACTGAAGCTTTCTTT. This sequence encodes CSARDEAAWRGNTEAFF.

The chain employs TRBV12-3 or TRBV12-4 and TRBJ1-3; the match to TRBD1 covers 7 bases. V was clipped by 4 bases and J by 6 bases; unmatched bases: 3. CDR3 length: 13 amino acids. CDR3 protein: CASSSDRVNTIYF. The CDR3 coding sequence is TGTGCCAGCAGTTCCGACAGGGTAAACACCATATATTTT.

This clonotype was counted at least ten times. J is TRBJ1-1 and V is TRBV2, with a possible D match to TRBD1 (6 bases). This CDR3 is 15 amino acids long. CDR1 and CDR2 (germline): SNHLY, FYNNEI. With 2 bases removed from V and 5 bases from J, the gap between germline ends came to 15 bases. The CDR3 sequence is CASSEQGQVYTEAFF. The CDR3 DNA follows: TGTGCCAGCAGTGAACAGGGGCAGGTTTATACTGAAGCTTTCTTT.

The chain links TRBV6-6 to TRBJ2-3; TRBD2 agrees at 9 bases. The CDR3 is 16 residues long. From germline, CDR1 is MNHNY and CDR2 SVGAGI (reference sequence). With 2 bases clipped from V and 5 bases from J, the junction kept 8 bases outside the gene matches. The CDR3 bases are TGTGCCAGCAGTTACGTAGCGGGAGTAGTAGAAGATACGCAGTATTTT. Translating gives CASSYVAGVVEDTQYF.

This clonotype occurred many times. This chain links TRBV4-2 with TRBJ2-5; TRBD1 is a possible D gene (6 bases). The CDR3 contains 16 residues. Trimming took 4 bases from V and 4 from J, leaving 19 bases between them. From germline, CDR1 is LGHNA and CDR2 YNFKEQ. CDR3 region: CASSRQITGRGETQYF. The CDR3 DNA is TGTGCCAGCAGCCGACAGATAACAGGGAGAGGAGAGACCCAGTACTTC.

This clonotype was seen repeatedly, ten times or more. As DNA, the CDR3 is TGTGCCAGCAGCCCATGGGGGGGTAGCTCCTACAATGAGCAGTTCTTC. Translated: CASSPWGGSSYNEQFF. The chain couples TRBV7-2 to TRBJ2-1; TRBD2 matches 7 bases. CDR1 is SGHTA and CDR2 is FQGNSA in the germline V gene. The J segment lost 0 bases and the V segment lost 5 bases, leaving 7 bases of the junction unmatched. CDR3 length: 16 amino acids.

As regards this clonotype: A read error may explain this, as a much larger clone is one base away. This chain connects TRBV19 to TRBJ2-5; D is undetermined. The CDR3 loop spans 13 amino acids. The V gene's germline CDR1 is LNHDA and CDR2 SQIVND (reference sequence). CDR3 in DNA: TGTGCCAGTCGTATTTCGTACCAAGAGACCCAGTACTTC. This codes for CASRISYQETQYF.

Regarding this clonotype: A much bigger clone sits one base away, suggesting this may be a read error. The CDR3 does not close with the conserved phenylalanine or tryptophan, likely indicating a read error. This chain links TRBV12-3 or TRBV12-4 with TRBJ2-1; D might be TRBD1 (6 bases). This CDR3 contains 14 residues. Trimming stripped 6 bases from V and 5 bases from J, with 14 bases between. This CDR3 is CASSIGTGNNEQFS. The CDR3 region has the DNA TGTGCCAGCAGCATCGGCACAGGGAACAATGAGCAGTTCTCC.

This rearrangement joins TRBV7-9 to TRBJ1-2; 8 positions match TRBD1. From germline, CDR1 is SEHNR and CDR2 FQNEAQ (reference sequence). CDR3 size: 20 residues. V trimming: 5 bases; J trimming: 3 bases; junction bases outside the gene matches: 23. For the CDR3, the DNA is TGTGCCAGCAGCCCAAGGGGATCGGCGACAGGGGAAGGCAATGACTATGGCTACACCTTC. Encoded protein: CASSPRGSATGEGNDYGYTF.

The chain couples TRBV10-2 to TRBJ2-2; 7 bases align to TRBD1. CDR3 size: 15 residues. Germline trimming cut 3 bases from V and 4 bases from J; bases unmatched to any gene: 5. Germline CDR1 and CDR2: WSHSY and SAAADI. CDR3 residues: CASSELAGGTGELFF. In DNA, the CDR3 is TGCGCCAGCAGTGAACTGGCAGGGGGCACCGGGGAGCTGTTTTTT.

In its sample, this clonotype was seen many times. V usage is TRBV28 and J usage is TRBJ1-2; 9 bases are a match to TRBD1. CDR3 length: 16 amino acids. The V and J ends lost 7 bases and 4 bases, in that order; junction bases with no gene match: 13. Germline CDR1 reads MDHEN; CDR2 reads SYDVKM. Written as DNA, the CDR3 is TGTGCCAGCACCCTCGGGACAGGGCTTACAGTCTATGGCTACACCTTC. The encoded protein is CASTLGTGLTVYGYTF.

The count of this clonotype is one. The junction shows a germline mismatch at one end, possibly a read error. The rearrangement links TRBV20-1 to TRBJ2-7; D is possibly TRBD2 (5 bases). This CDR3 is 13 amino acids long. The germline CDR1 and CDR2 sequences are DFQATT and SNEGSKA (reference sequence). The CDR3 sequence: CSATSISSYEQYF. As DNA, the CDR3 is TGCAGTGCTACTAGCATCTCCTCCTACGAACAGTACTTC.